This T cell receptor beta chain originates from a study of OX40 agonist ivuxolimab in advanced cancers. Across the whole study: Partial responses occurred in Three dose-escalation patients, one with hepatocellular carcinoma and two with cutaneous melanoma. Study results and limitations: At doses 0.1 to 3.0 mg/kg, CD4+ and CD8+ clones expanded. Compared with CD4+, CD8+ T cells on average had more expanded clones.

To note about this clone: What it binds is unknown.

The assay was immunoSEQ multiplex PCR, and TCRdb's table has in-frame clones only and misses some. The sample lists about 46,000 clones; around nine tenths were seen once. Germline CDR1 reads ENHRY; CDR2 reads SYGVKD. Between the trimmed V and J ends, which lost 8 bases and 1 base, there was a span of 5 bases. The CDR3 length is 11 residues. This chain links TRBV10-3 with TRBJ1-1; D is unresolved. The receptor was derived from an adult with an advanced solid tumor such as melanoma, head and neck, liver or kidney cancer. Sequencing used CD4+ or CD8+ T cells sorted from blood, obtained in a trial of the OX40 agonist ivuxolimab. This CDR3 reads CAIRENTEAFF. CDR3 nucleotides: TGTGCCATCCGGGAGAACACTGAAGCTTTCTTT.